Included here is one T cell receptor (beta chain) sequence, with context. Antigen unknown. Germline assignment: CDR1 SGHRS and CDR2 YFSETQ. CDR3 length: 18 residues. The J segment lost 3 bases and the V segment lost 3 bases, leaving 8 bases of the junction unmatched. This sample was taken from a study of T cell responses to AZD1222 COVID-19 vaccine. Study results and caveats: The donors showed a predominance of white British ancestry and of females, with possible underestimation of clonal diversity. Just a handful of AZD1222 recipients tested seropositive at baseline.

The assay was immunoSEQ multiplex PCR, and TCRdb's table has in-frame clones only and misses some. The sample lists some 130,000 clones; 91% were seen once. This clonotype was sampled from an adult in good health. The J gene is TRBJ2-1, the V gene TRBV5-1; 14 nucleotides align to TRBD2. Sample: peripheral blood, taken on day 0 of AZD1222 vaccination. The CDR3 DNA is TGCGCCAGCAGCTCAGCGGGGACTAGCGGGAGACTCTACAATGAGCAGTTCTTC. Translated: CASSSAGTSGRLYNEQFF. The full variable domain, with the rest looked up from reference TRBV5-1 and TRBJ2-1, is KAGVTQTPRYLIKTRGQQVTLSCSPISGHRSVSWYQQTPGQGLQFLFEYFSETQRNKGNFPGRFSGRQFSNSRSEMNVSTLELGDSALYLCASSSAGTSGRLYNEQFFGPGTRLTVL.